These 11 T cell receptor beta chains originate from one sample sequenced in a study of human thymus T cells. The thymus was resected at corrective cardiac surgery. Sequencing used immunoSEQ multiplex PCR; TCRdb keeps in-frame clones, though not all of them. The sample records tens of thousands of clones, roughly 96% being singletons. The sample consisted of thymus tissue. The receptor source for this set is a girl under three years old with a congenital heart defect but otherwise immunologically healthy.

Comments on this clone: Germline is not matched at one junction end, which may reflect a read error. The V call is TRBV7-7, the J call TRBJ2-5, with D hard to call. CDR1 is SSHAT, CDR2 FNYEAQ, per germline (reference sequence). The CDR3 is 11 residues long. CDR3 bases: TGTGCTAGCAGCGTAGGTGGGACCCAGTACTTC. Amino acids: CASSVGGTQYF.

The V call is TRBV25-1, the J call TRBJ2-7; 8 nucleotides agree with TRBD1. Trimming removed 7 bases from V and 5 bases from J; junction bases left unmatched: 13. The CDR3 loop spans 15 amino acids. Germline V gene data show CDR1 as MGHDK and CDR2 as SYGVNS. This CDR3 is CASTSYKDRVNEQYF. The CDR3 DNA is TGTGCCAGCACCTCGTACAAGGACAGGGTAAACGAGCAGTACTTC.

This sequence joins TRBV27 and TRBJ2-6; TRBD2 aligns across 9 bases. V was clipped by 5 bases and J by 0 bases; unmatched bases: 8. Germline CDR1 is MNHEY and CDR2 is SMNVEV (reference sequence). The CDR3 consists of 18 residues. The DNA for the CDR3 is TGTGCCAGCAGTCCAGGGACTAGCACCCCCTCTGGGGCCAACGTCCTGACTTTC. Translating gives CASSPGTSTPSGANVLTF.

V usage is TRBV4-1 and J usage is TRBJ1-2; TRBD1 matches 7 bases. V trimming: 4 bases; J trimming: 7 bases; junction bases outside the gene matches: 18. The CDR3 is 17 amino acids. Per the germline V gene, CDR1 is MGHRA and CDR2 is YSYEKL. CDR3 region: CASSRQNWRQGDGGYTF. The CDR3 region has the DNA TGCGCCAGCAGCCGTCAGAACTGGCGTCAGGGGGATGGTGGCTACACCTTC.

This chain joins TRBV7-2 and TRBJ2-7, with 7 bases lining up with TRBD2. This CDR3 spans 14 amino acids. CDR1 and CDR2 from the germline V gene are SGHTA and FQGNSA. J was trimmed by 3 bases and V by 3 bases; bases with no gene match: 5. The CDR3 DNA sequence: TGTGCCAGCAGCTTGGGACTACCTATCTACGAGCAGTACTTC. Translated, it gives CASSLGLPIYEQYF.

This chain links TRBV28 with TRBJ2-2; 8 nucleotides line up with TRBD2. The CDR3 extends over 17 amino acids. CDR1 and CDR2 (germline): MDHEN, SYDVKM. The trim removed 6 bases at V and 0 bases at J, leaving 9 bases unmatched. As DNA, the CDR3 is TGTGCCAGCAGCCCTGACGGGCGGGAGGCGAACACCGGGGAGCTGTTTTTT. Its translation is CASSPDGREANTGELFF.

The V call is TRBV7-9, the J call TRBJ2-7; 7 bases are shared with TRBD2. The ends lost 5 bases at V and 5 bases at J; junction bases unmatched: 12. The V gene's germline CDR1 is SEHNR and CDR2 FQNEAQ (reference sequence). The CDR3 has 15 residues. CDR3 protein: CASSPGGGVEDEQYF. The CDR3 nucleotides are TGTGCCAGCAGCCCGGGGGGAGGTGTGGAGGACGAGCAGTACTTC. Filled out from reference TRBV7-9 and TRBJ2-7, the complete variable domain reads DTGVSQNPRHKITKRGQNVTFRCDPISEHNRLYWYRQTLGQGPEFLTYFQNEAQLEKSRLLSDRFSAERPKGSFSTLEIQRTEQGDSAMYLCASSPGGGVEDEQYFGPGTRLTVT.

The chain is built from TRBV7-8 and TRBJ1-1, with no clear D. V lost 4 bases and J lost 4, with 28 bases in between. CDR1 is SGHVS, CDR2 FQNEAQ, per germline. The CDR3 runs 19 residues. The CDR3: CASSSKSERYDRPPTEAFF. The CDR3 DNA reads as TGTGCCAGCAGCTCCAAGTCGGAAAGGTATGATCGGCCGCCCACTGAAGCTTTCTTT.

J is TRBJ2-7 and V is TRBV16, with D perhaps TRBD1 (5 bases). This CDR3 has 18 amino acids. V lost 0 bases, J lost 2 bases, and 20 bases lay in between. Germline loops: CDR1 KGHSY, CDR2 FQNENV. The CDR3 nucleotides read TGTGCCAGCAGCCAATCGTGGGGTAGACAGATTTACGCCTACGAGCAGTACTTC. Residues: CASSQSWGRQIYAYEQYF.

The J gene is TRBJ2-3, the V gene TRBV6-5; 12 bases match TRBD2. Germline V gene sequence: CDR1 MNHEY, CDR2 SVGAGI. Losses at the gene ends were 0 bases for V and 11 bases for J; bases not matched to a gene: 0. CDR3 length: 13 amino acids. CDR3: CASSYSTSGRQYF. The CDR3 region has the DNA TGTGCCAGCAGTTACTCGACTAGCGGGAGGCAGTATTTT.

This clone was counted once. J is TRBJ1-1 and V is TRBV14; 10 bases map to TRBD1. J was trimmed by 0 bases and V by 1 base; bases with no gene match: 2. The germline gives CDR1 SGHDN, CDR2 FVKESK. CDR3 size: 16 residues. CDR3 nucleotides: TGTGCCAGCAGCCAAGGGGGACAGGGGTTGAACACTGAAGCTTTCTTT. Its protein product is CASSQGGQGLNTEAFF.